Presented here are 21 T cell receptor beta chains from one specimen sequenced in a study of shared clonotypes between healthy human individuals. Only in-frame clones appear in the TCRdb table, and some are missing; sequencing was by immunoSEQ multiplex PCR. The sample has roughly 2.6 million clones, more than 90% seen once. Sequenced input: naive CD4+ T cells sorted from blood. The subset: CD45RA+ positively selected. The receptor source for this set is a man younger than 35 in good health.

This chain links TRBV7-9 with TRBJ2-7; no reliable D call. The CDR3 has 13 amino acids. The germline V gene encodes CDR1 SEHNR and CDR2 FQNEAQ (reference sequence). V was clipped by 5 bases and J by 5 bases, with 13 bases between them. CDR3 residues: CASSRGSENEQYF. In DNA form, the CDR3 reads TGTGCCAGCAGCCGCGGATCTGAAAACGAGCAGTACTTC.

The CDR3 coding sequence is TGCGCCAGCAGTGAGCCAGGGGGGGCTTCAGGTACGCAGTATTTT. It specifies CASSEPGGASGTQYF. The rearrangement links TRBV10-2 to TRBJ2-3; D assignment may be TRBD1 or TRBD2 (7 bases each). Germline-derived CDR1 and CDR2 are WSHSY and SAAADI. The CDR3 has 15 residues. With 2 bases removed from V and 8 bases from J, the gap between germline ends came to 17 bases.

This sequence joins TRBV27 and TRBJ2-2; 7 bases are shared with TRBD1. This CDR3 is 18 amino acids long. Germline assignment: CDR1 MNHEY and CDR2 SMNVEV (reference sequence). Losses at the gene ends were 3 bases for V and 5 bases for J; bases not matched to a gene: 15. The CDR3 sequence is CASSLGQDYRGATGELFF. DNA for the CDR3: TGTGCCAGCAGTTTGGGCCAAGACTACAGGGGCGCGACCGGGGAGCTGTTTTTT.

J is TRBJ1-5 and V is TRBV11-2; TRBD1 is a possible D gene (6 bases). The germline V and J ends were trimmed by 4 bases and 2 bases, with 12 bases remaining between them. The CDR3 is made up of 15 amino acids. Per the germline V gene, CDR1 is SGHAT and CDR2 is FQNNGV. The CDR3 spells CASSSQGRGNQPQHF. The CDR3 DNA sequence: TGTGCCAGCAGCTCACAGGGCCGGGGCAATCAGCCCCAGCATTTT. Based on the CDR3 plus reference TRBV11-2 and TRBJ1-5, the full variable domain is EAGVAQSPRYKIIEKRQSVAFWCNPISGHATLYWYQQILGQGPKLLIQFQNNGVVDDSQLPKDRFSAERLKGVDSTLKIQPAKLEDSAVYLCASSSQGRGNQPQHFGDGTRLSIL.

This clone was seen just once. This chain joins TRBV2 and TRBJ1-5, with a weak D call TRBD1 (5 bases). The CDR3 runs to 13 residues. In germline, CDR1 is SNHLY, CDR2 FYNNEI. V shed 4 bases and J shed 7 bases, with 11 bases lying between them. The CDR3 DNA follows: TGTGCCAGCAGTGCGGGGGTCCACCAGCCCCAGCATTTT. The encoded protein is CASSAGVHQPQHF.

The chain employs TRBV5-1 and TRBJ2-2; perhaps D is TRBD1 or TRBD2 (5 bases each). Germline-derived CDR1 and CDR2 are SGHRS and YFSETQ. Trimming left V 4 bases short and J 5 bases short, with 15 bases between. There are 15 residues in the CDR3. The DNA for the CDR3 is TGCGCCAGCAGCCCCGGTGAGGGGCAGACCGGGGAGCTGTTTTTT. Its translation is CASSPGEGQTGELFF.

This clone occurred once. The chain combines TRBV7-3 with TRBJ2-3, with D possibly TRBD1 on 6 matching bases. Germline V lookup: CDR1 SGHTA, CDR2 FQGTGA. V was clipped by 5 bases and J by 2 bases, with 11 bases between them. The CDR3 length is 14 residues. CDR3: CASSPGQTTDTQYF. Here the CDR3 DNA reads TGTGCCAGCAGCCCTGGACAGACCACAGATACGCAGTATTTT.

This clone was observed once. The rearrangement joins TRBV7-3 to TRBJ2-1; D ambiguous. V lost 1 base and J lost 7, with 8 bases in between. Germline V CDR1 and CDR2: SGHTA, FQGTGA. The CDR3 length is 13 residues. The CDR3 sequence is CASSLMPGNEQFF. The CDR3 DNA is TGTGCCAGCAGCTTAATGCCCGGGAATGAGCAGTTCTTC.

The J gene is TRBJ2-5, the V gene TRBV9; 10 bases line up with TRBD2. CDR1 is SGDLS and CDR2 is YYNGEE in the germline V gene. The V and J ends lost 3 bases and 3 bases, in that order; junction bases with no gene match: 8. The CDR3 extends over 16 amino acids. The CDR3 DNA sequence: TGTGCCAGCAGCGAGACCTCCGGACTAGCGGAAGAGACCCAGTACTTC. It specifies CASSETSGLAEETQYF.

This chain connects TRBV5-6 to TRBJ1-3; D might be TRBD1 (5 bases). This CDR3 contains 13 residues. Trimming left V 1 base short and J 4 bases short, with 6 bases between. The germline gives CDR1 SGHDT, CDR2 YYEEEE. In DNA form, the CDR3 reads TGTGCCAGCAGCTTGTACAGGGGAAACACCATATATTTT. It yields the protein CASSLYRGNTIYF.

The chain is built from TRBV20-1 and TRBJ1-2, with D tentatively TRBD1 (5 bases). Trimming shortened V by 5 bases and J by 7 bases, and 11 bases separated the two germline ends. Germline V CDR1 and CDR2: DFQATT, SNEGSKA (reference sequence). The CDR3 contains 11 residues. CDR3 sequence (DNA): TGCAGTGCTGCGGGGCGCGCTGGCTACACCTTC. Translated: CSAAGRAGYTF.

The table lists this clone with a count of one. The chain uses TRBV5-6 and TRBJ2-5; D remains unclear. Germline lookup yields CDR1 SGHDT and CDR2 YYEEEE. The CDR3 consists of 15 residues. The V gene lost 3 bases and the J gene lost 2 bases, with 14 bases spanning the gap. Written as DNA, the CDR3 is TGTGCCAGCAGCTCCATGTCCAGAGCTCAAGAGACCCAGTACTTC. Its translation: CASSSMSRAQETQYF.

This chain uses TRBV2 with TRBJ1-4, with D perhaps matching TRBD1 (5 bases). Trimming cost V 6 bases and J 7 bases, with 18 bases left between them. Germline V gene data show CDR1 as SNHLY and CDR2 as FYNNEI. CDR3 length: 15 residues. CDR3 loop: CASSEPSRGGEKLFF. The CDR3 nucleotides are TGTGCCAGCAGCGAACCATCGAGGGGCGGTGAAAAACTGTTTTTT.

This rearrangement joins TRBV5-1 to TRBJ1-2; D might be TRBD1 (5 bases). V was clipped by 1 base and J by 7 bases, with 14 bases between them. From germline, CDR1 is SGHRS and CDR2 YFSETQ. This CDR3 has 14 amino acids. The chain's CDR3 is CASSLMQGSVGYTF. CDR3 bases: TGCGCCAGCAGCTTGATGCAGGGTTCGGTTGGCTACACCTTC.

The chain is built from TRBV30 and TRBJ2-7; 8 nucleotides line up with TRBD1. The CDR3 length is 16 residues. Germline V gene lookup returns CDR1 GTSNPN and CDR2 SVGIG (reference sequence). V lost 2 bases, J lost 3 bases, and 12 bases stayed unmatched. CDR3 coding DNA: TGTGCCTGGAGTCGGACTACCGGGACAGGAAACTACGAGCAGTACTTC. Translating gives CAWSRTTGTGNYEQYF.

Notes on this clone: This same CDR3 is encoded by further DNA sequences in the sample. The chain's CDR3 is CASSSQRTEAFF. In nucleotides, the CDR3 is TGTGCCAGCAGCTCCCAACGCACTGAAGCTTTCTTT. The V call is TRBV11-2, the J call TRBJ1-1, with unresolved D. This CDR3 region has 12 residues. Trimming shortened V by 4 bases and J by 4 bases, and 7 bases separated the two germline ends. The germline CDR1 and CDR2 sequences are SGHAT and FQNNGV.

The chain couples TRBV27 to TRBJ2-2, with 10 bases lining up with TRBD2. J was trimmed by 6 bases and V by 7 bases; bases with no gene match: 14. Looked up from germline, CDR1 is MNHEY and CDR2 is SMNVEV (reference sequence). The CDR3 covers 17 residues. The CDR3 region is CASTQRGAGGPPGELFF. In DNA form, the CDR3 reads TGTGCCAGCACCCAAAGGGGAGCGGGAGGGCCGCCCGGGGAGCTGTTTTTT.

J is TRBJ1-2 and V is TRBV7-9, with TRBD1 matching 8 bases. V was pared by 5 bases and J by 8 bases, with 7 bases of the junction left unmatched. Germline values: CDR1 SEHNR, CDR2 FQNEAQ (reference sequence). This CDR3 region has 13 residues. CDR3 sequence: CASSPGQVDGYTF. The CDR3 nucleotides read TGTGCCAGCAGCCCGGGACAGGTTGACGGCTACACCTTC.

V usage is TRBV6-1 and J usage is TRBJ2-6; 8 bases match TRBD1. CDR3 length: 16 amino acids. The V and J ends lost 4 bases and 2 bases, in that order; junction bases with no gene match: 4. Germline V lookup: CDR1 MNHNS, CDR2 SASEGT. The CDR3 coding sequence is TGTGCCAGCAGTGCAATACAGGGGGCTGGGGCCAACGTCCTGACTTTC. It is translated as CASSAIQGAGANVLTF.

This chain uses TRBV27 with TRBJ1-1, with 8 bases fitting TRBD1. Germline CDR1 reads MNHEY; CDR2 reads SMNVEV (reference sequence). This CDR3 is 16 amino acids long. Germline trimming cut 5 bases from V and 4 bases from J; bases unmatched to any gene: 12. The CDR3 reads CASSIGTGLGITEAFF. CDR3 nucleotides: TGTGCCAGCAGTATCGGGACAGGACTCGGGATCACTGAAGCTTTCTTT.

V and J are TRBV19 and TRBJ1-1, with TRBD1 matching 10 bases. The J segment lost 1 base and the V segment lost 5 bases, leaving 13 bases of the junction unmatched. This CDR3 region has 18 residues. Germline V lookup: CDR1 LNHDA, CDR2 SQIVND (reference sequence). The CDR3 DNA reads as TGTGCCAGTAGTCCTTCAGACTTCCGGGACAGGGGGAACACTGAAGCTTTCTTT. Its protein product is CASSPSDFRDRGNTEAFF.